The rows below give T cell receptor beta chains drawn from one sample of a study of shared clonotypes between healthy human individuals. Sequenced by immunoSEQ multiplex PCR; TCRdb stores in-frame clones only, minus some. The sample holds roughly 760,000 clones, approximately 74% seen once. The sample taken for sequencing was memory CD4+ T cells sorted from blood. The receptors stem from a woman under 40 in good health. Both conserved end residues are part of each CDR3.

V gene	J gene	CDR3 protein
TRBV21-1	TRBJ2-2	CASWDGTSVYTGELFF
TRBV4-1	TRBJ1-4	CASSRTGPNEKLFF
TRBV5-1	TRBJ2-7	CASSISGSRYEQYF
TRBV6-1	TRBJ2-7	CASSQMSWVLHEQYF
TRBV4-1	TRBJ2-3	CASSQRPDRYTDTQYF
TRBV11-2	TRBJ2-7	CASRKPGQGAKNEQYF
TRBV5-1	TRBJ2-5	CASSLDRVGFETQYF
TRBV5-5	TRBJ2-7	CASSLGPGAPYEQYF
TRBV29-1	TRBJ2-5	CSVYRGAGETQYF
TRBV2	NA	CASSRDRTYEQYF
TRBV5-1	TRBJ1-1	CASSLVSGSQRTEAFF
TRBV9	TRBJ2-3	CASSATWSADTQYF
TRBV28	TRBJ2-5	CASSLSWGGGETQYF
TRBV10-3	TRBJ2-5	CAAQRDSQETQYF
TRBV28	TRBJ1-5	CASRGYRESNQPQHF
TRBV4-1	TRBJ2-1	CASSQGTSGRARQGNEQFF
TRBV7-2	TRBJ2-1	CASSLWTSEYNEQFF
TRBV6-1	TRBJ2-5	CASKNQEAVWETQYF
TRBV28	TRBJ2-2	CASMGGEQNGELFF
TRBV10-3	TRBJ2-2	CAISEGSQGRITGELFF